The rows below give T cell receptor beta chains drawn from one sample of a study of OX40 agonist ivuxolimab in advanced cancers. Some clones are missing from TCRdb's copy, which holds only in-frame ones; the method was immunoSEQ multiplex PCR. Here the sample spans around 80,000 clones, around 87% being singletons. This specimen was CD4+ or CD8+ T cells sorted from blood, taken in a trial of the OX40 agonist ivuxolimab. Source of these receptors: an adult with an advanced solid tumor such as melanoma, head and neck, liver or kidney cancer. Both conserved end residues are part of each CDR3. A D gene is named only where the DNA matches it firmly. Clone size is given for some rows only: seen once, a few or many times, or a class if the clone is expanded.

TRBJ2-7,TRBD1,.,TRBV2,CASSARTGAYEQYF,TGTGCCAGCAGTGCCAGGACAGGTGCCTACGAGCAGTACTTC
TRBJ1-2,TRBD1,.,TRBV2,CASRGRQGTYGYTF,TGTGCCAGCAGGGGGCGACAGGGAACCTATGGCTACACCTTC
TRBJ2-7,.,.,TRBV11-3,CASSPGTQTDEQYF,TGTGCCAGCAGCCCTGGGACTCAGACGGACGAGCAGTACTTC
TRBJ2-7,TRBD2,.,TRBV5-4,CASSWDQGGRGEQYF,TGTGCCAGCAGCTGGGACCAAGGCGGGAGGGGAGAGCAGTACTTC
TRBJ2-5,TRBD1,.,TRBV12-5,CASDGTGGGETQYF,TGTGCTAGTGACGGGACAGGGGGCGGAGAGACCCAGTACTTC
TRBJ2-2,TRBD1,.,TRBV10-3,CAISRQGSTGELFF,TGTGCCATCAGCCGACAGGGAAGCACCGGGGAGCTGTTTTTT
TRBJ1-2,.,few,TRBV7-9,CASSLEGGFSYTF,TGTGCCAGCAGCTTAGAGGGAGGTTTTAGCTACACCTTC
TRBJ1-1,.,.,TRBV6-1,CASSETSPSGGRTEAFF,TGTGCCAGCAGTGAAACCAGCCCCTCAGGAGGGCGCACTGAAGCTTTCTTT
TRBJ2-5,TRBD1,.,TRBV7-6,CASSPAGQGAKETQYF,TGTGCCAGCAGCCCAGCGGGACAGGGGGCTAAAGAGACCCAGTACTTC
TRBJ1-4,.,.,TRBV5-6,CASRRKGGEKLFF,TGTGCCAGCAGGCGTAAAGGGGGGGAAAAACTGTTTTTT
TRBJ2-1,TRBD2,.,TRBV28,CASSLGLAAYNEQFF,TGTGCCAGCAGTTTAGGACTAGCGGCCTACAATGAGCAGTTCTTC
TRBJ2-1,.,few,TRBV11-3,CASSLAERANEQFF,TGTGCCAGCAGCTTAGCCGAGCGGGCCAATGAGCAGTTCTTC
TRBJ1-5,.,.,TRBV9,CASSAGGAGNQPQHF,TGTGCCAGCAGCGCGGGGGGCGCCGGCAATCAGCCCCAGCATTTT
TRBJ1-6,.,many,TRBV7-3,CASSLSGVLSSPLHF,TGTGCCAGCAGCTTAAGTGGGGTTTTGAGTTCACCCCTCCACTTT
TRBJ2-2,.,.,TRBV19,CASSQGSVGELFF,TGTGCCAGTAGCCAAGGATCGGTGGGGGAGCTGTTTTTT
TRBJ1-5,.,.,TRBV2,CASSLQGLPNQPQHF,TGTGCCAGCAGTCTCCAGGGACTGCCCAATCAGCCCCAGCATTTT
TRBJ1-1,.,.,TRBV7-2,CASSLAAALMNTEAFF,TGTGCCAGCAGCTTAGCGGCAGCCCTCATGAACACTGAAGCTTTCTTT
TRBJ2-3,.,.,TRBV5-1,CASSWDGTDTQYF,TGCGCCAGCAGCTGGGATGGGACAGATACGCAGTATTTT
TRBJ1-6,TRBD1,.,TRBV19,CASSIQDRGNSPLHF,TGTGCCAGTAGTATCCAGGACAGGGGTAATTCACCCCTCCACTTT
TRBJ2-7,.,.,TRBV6-1,CASSEYSSYEQYF,TGTGCCAGCAGTGAATACAGCTCCTACGAGCAGTACTTC
TRBJ2-1,TRBD2,.,TRBV6-5,CASSYGGTRTYNEQFF,TGTGCCAGCAGTTACGGAGGGACTAGGACATACAATGAGCAGTTCTTC
TRBJ2-7,TRBD1,.,TRBV14,CASSHRDRAPFYEQYF,TGTGCCAGCAGCCATAGGGACAGGGCTCCGTTCTACGAGCAGTACTTC
TRBJ1-2,.,.,TRBV2,CASSVRALNYGYTF,TGTGCCAGCAGTGTTAGAGCACTTAACTATGGCTACACCTTC
TRBJ2-7,.,.,TRBV21-1,CASSVRLAGSEQYF,TGTGCCAGCAGCGTTAGACTAGCGGGAAGCGAGCAGTACTTC
TRBJ2-3,TRBD2,.,TRBV9,CASSVVGGAFDTQYF,TGTGCCAGCAGCGTAGTCGGGGGGGCTTTTGATACGCAGTATTTT
TRBJ1-1,.,.,TRBV7-9,CASSLEGGNTEAFF,TGTGCCAGCAGCTTAGAGGGGGGTAACACTGAAGCTTTCTTT
TRBJ2-2,.,.,TRBV11-3,CASSLSQATGELFF,TGTGCCAGCAGCTTAAGTCAGGCCACCGGGGAGCTGTTTTTT
TRBJ1-2,.,.,TRBV4-2,CASSQESGASSYGYTF,TGTGCCAGCAGCCAAGAATCCGGGGCGTCTAGCTATGGCTACACCTTC
TRBJ2-5,TRBD1,.,TRBV6-1,CASSGTGGRETQYF,TGTGCCAGCAGTGGTACAGGGGGCCGGGAGACCCAGTACTTC
TRBJ2-2,TRBD1,.,TRBV2,CASRGDRGGTGELFF,TGTGCCAGCAGAGGGGACAGGGGAGGTACCGGGGAGCTGTTTTTT
TRBJ2-3,.,.,TRBV11-2,CASSPAAVEVTQYF,TGTGCCAGCAGCCCAGCAGCCGTCGAAGTTACGCAGTATTTT
TRBJ1-1,.,.,TRBV6-6,CASSHTSNTEAFF,TGTGCCAGCAGTCATACATCGAACACTGAAGCTTTCTTT
TRBJ2-7,TRBD1,once,TRBV29-1,CSVETGQGGYEQYF,TGCAGCGTTGAGACGGGACAGGGTGGGTACGAGCAGTACTTC
TRBJ2-7,TRBD1,.,TRBV6-5,CASRDPGQAYEQYF,TGTGCCAGCAGGGATCCGGGACAGGCCTACGAGCAGTACTTC
TRBJ2-1,TRBD2,.,TRBV7-7,CASSPSSGGAYNEQFF,TGTGCCAGCAGCCCCTCTAGCGGGGGGGCCTACAATGAGCAGTTCTTC
TRBJ1-2,.,.,TRBV7-9,CASSLVERGYTF,TGTGCCAGCAGCTTAGTAGAACGGGGCTACACCTTC
TRBJ2-3,TRBD1,.,TRBV11-3,CASSPTGGRDTQYF,TGTGCCAGCAGCCCGACAGGGGGCAGGGATACGCAGTATTTT
TRBJ2-7,.,.,TRBV7-2,CASSLEIRVEQYF,TGTGCCAGCAGCTTAGAAATCAGGGTCGAGCAGTACTTC
TRBJ1-1,.,.,TRBV27,CASSSYRVMAMNTEAFF,TGTGCCAGCAGTTCATACAGGGTTATGGCCATGAACACTGAAGCTTTCTTT
TRBJ2-4,TRBD1,.,TRBV2,CASSGGTGGQNIQYF,TGTGCCAGCAGTGGAGGGACAGGGGGGCAAAACATTCAGTACTTC
TRBJ1-2,.,.,TRBV19,CASSIQGSANYGYTF,TGTGCCAGTAGTATTCAAGGGTCGGCTAACTATGGCTACACCTTC
TRBJ1-2,.,.,TRBV19,CASSITAQNYGYTF,TGTGCCAGTAGTATAACGGCTCAGAACTATGGCTACACCTTC
TRBJ1-5,TRBD1,.,TRBV2,CASSSRPGTGKEPQHF,TGTGCCAGCAGTTCACGTCCCGGGACAGGGAAGGAGCCCCAGCATTTT
TRBJ2-5,.,.,TRBV2,CASTGAALAIQETQYF,TGTGCCAGCACCGGGGCAGCGCTAGCAATCCAAGAGACCCAGTACTTC
TRBJ2-7,.,once,TRBV5-6,CASSYVHEQYF,TGTGCCAGCAGCTACGTTCACGAGCAGTACTTC
TRBJ1-1,.,.,TRBV19,CASSIGGVGTEAFF,TGTGCCAGTAGTATAGGAGGGGTTGGGACTGAAGCTTTCTTT
TRBJ1-3,.,.,TRBV19,CASRMGSGNTIYF,TGTGCCAGTAGGATGGGTTCTGGAAACACCATATATTTT
TRBJ2-7,TRBD1,.,TRBV19,CASSTLGQGAEQYF,TGTGCCAGTAGTACCCTGGGACAGGGGGCCGAGCAGTACTTC
TRBJ1-1,.,.,TRBV19,CASSLTTATEAFF,TGTGCCAGTAGTCTCACGACAGCGACTGAAGCTTTCTTT
TRBJ1-5,.,.,TRBV2,CASSEWGGQPQHF,TGTGCCAGCAGTGAGTGGGGAGGTCAGCCCCAGCATTTT
TRBJ2-4,TRBD2,.,TRBV14,CASSRTSGRAKNIQYF,TGTGCCAGCAGCCGGACTAGCGGGAGAGCCAAAAACATTCAGTACTTC
TRBJ2-7,.,.,TRBV5-1,CASSLGGAEYYEQYF,TGCGCCAGCAGCTTGGGGGGGGCCGAGTATTACGAGCAGTACTTC
TRBJ2-5,TRBD2,.,TRBV18,CASSLRLATSETQYF,TGTGCCAGCTCACTTCGACTAGCGACTTCAGAGACCCAGTACTTC
TRBJ1-1,TRBD1,.,TRBV6-5,CASSYSGTGVTEAFF,TGTGCCAGCAGTTACTCAGGGACAGGGGTCACTGAAGCTTTCTTT
TRBJ2-1,TRBD2,.,TRBV15,CATSRDLLAGYYNEQFF,TGTGCCACCAGCAGAGATCTACTAGCGGGATATTACAATGAGCAGTTCTTC
TRBJ2-5,.,.,TRBV30,CAWRGSETQYF,TGTGCCTGGAGGGGCTCGGAGACCCAGTACTTC
TRBJ2-7,TRBD1,.,TRBV5-8,CASSPRTGGSYEQYF,TGTGCCAGCAGTCCTCGGACAGGGGGATCCTACGAGCAGTACTTC
TRBJ2-7,.,.,TRBV21-1,CASSKDAAGVGEQYF,TGTGCCAGCAGCAAAGATGCGGCAGGGGTTGGCGAGCAGTACTTC
TRBJ1-1,TRBD1,.,TRBV5-4,CASSLRTGRRLNTEAFF,TGTGCCAGCAGCTTGCGGACAGGGAGGAGACTGAACACTGAAGCTTTCTTT
TRBJ1-3,.,.,TRBV18,CASSPDIRTAPGRAIYF,TGTGCCAGCTCACCCGATATAAGGACGGCCCCGGGACGCGCCATATATTTT